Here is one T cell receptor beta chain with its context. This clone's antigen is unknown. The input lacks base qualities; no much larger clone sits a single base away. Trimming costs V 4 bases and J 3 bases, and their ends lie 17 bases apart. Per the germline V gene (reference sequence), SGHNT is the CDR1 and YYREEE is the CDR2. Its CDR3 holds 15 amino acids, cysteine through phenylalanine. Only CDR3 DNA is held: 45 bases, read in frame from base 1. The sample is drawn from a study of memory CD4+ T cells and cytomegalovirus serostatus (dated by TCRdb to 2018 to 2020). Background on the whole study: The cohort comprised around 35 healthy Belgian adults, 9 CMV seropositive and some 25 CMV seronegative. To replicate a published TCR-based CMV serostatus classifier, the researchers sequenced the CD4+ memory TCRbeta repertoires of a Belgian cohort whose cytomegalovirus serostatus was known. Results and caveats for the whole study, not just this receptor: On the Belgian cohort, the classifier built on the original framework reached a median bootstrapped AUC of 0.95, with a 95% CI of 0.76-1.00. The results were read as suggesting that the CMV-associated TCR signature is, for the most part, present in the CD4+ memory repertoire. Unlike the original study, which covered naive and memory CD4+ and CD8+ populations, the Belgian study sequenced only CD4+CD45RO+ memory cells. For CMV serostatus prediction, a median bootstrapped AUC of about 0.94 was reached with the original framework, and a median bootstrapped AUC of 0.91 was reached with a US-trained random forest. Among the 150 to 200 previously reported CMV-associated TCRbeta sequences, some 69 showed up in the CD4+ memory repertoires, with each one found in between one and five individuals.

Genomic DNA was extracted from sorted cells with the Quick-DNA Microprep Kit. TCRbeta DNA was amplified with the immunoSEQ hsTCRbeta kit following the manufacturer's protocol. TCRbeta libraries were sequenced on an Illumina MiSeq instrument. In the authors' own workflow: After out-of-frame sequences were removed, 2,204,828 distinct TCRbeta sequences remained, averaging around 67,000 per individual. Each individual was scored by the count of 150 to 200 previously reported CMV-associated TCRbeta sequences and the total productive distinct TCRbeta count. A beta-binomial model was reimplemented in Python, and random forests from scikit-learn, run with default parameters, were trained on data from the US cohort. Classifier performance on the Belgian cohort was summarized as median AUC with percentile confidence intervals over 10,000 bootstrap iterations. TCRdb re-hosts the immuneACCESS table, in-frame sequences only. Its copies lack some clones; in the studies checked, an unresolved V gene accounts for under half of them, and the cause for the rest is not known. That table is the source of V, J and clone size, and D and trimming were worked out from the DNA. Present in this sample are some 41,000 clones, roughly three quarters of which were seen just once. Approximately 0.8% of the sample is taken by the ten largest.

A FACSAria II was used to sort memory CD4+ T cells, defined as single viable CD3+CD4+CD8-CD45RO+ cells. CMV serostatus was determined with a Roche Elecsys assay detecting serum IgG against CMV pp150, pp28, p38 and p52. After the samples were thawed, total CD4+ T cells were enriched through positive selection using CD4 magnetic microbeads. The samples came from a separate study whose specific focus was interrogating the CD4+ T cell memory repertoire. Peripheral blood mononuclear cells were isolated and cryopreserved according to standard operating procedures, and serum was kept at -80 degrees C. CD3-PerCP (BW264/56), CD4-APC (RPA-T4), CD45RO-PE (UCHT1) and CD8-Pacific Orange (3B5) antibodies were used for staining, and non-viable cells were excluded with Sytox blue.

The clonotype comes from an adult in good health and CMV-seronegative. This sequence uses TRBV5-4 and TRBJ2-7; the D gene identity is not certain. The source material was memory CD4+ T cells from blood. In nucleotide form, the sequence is TGTGCCAGCAGCCAAGATCTCGATTCCCTCTACGAGCAGTACTTC. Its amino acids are CASSQDLDSLYEQYF.